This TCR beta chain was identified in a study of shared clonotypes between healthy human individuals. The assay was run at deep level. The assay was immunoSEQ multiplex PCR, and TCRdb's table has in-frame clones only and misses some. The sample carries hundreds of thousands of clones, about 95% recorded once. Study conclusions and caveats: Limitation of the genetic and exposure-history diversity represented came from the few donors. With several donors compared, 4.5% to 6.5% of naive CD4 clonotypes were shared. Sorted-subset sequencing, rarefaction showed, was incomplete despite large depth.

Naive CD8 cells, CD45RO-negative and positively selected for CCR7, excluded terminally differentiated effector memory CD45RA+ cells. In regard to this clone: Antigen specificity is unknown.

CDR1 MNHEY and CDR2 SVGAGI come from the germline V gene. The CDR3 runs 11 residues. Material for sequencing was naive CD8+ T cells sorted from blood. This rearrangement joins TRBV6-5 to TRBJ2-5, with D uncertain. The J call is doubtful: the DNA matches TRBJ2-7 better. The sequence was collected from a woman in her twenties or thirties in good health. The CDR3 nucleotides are TGTGCCAGCAGTTCCGGTGGCGAGCAGTACTTC. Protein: CASSSGGEQYF.